These 28 T cell receptor beta chains share one sample of origin, sequenced in a study of blood T cell repertoires in COVID-19 (dated by TCRdb to about 2020). The method behind the library was the immunoSEQ multiplex PCR assay. TCRdb retrieved this table from immuneACCESS and kept in-frame rearrangements only. Not all clones are present; in checked studies, unresolved V genes account for under half, and no reason is known for the remainder. This sample has about 250,000 clones in its table, and approximately 89% of those were observed once. The ten biggest clones cover 4% of the sample. Sequencing was performed on PBMCs or T cells enriched from blood (not recorded which). The source of these receptors is a woman aged 30 to 39 with acute COVID-19.

This sequence joins TRBV10-1 and TRBJ2-1; TRBD2 matches at 9 bases. J was trimmed by 0 bases and V by 3 bases; bases with no gene match: 3. The germline gives CDR1 WNHNN, CDR2 SYGVQD (reference sequence). The CDR3 has 16 residues. CDR3: CASSEGSGSSYNEQFF. The CDR3, as DNA: TGCGCCAGCAGTGAAGGTAGCGGGAGCTCCTACAATGAGCAGTTCTTC.

V gene TRBV5-4 combines with J gene TRBJ2-1; tentative D call: TRBD2 (6 bases). The CDR3 is made up of 14 amino acids. V lost 4 bases and J 9 bases, leaving 17 bases between the germline ends. Per germline, CDR1 SGHNT and CDR2 YYREEE (reference sequence). CDR3 nucleotide sequence: TGTGCCAGCAGCCTAACCGGGGCGGAGGGTGAGCAGTTCTTC. This translates into CASSLTGAEGEQFF.

The chain has TRBV7-2 and TRBJ1-4; D call uncertain. Germline V gives CDR1 SGHTA, CDR2 FQGNSA. The germline V and J ends were trimmed by 8 bases and 5 bases, with 9 bases remaining between them. The CDR3 spans 12 residues. The CDR3 reads CASGRGNEKLFF. The CDR3 bases are TGTGCCAGCGGACGGGGAAATGAAAAACTGTTTTTT.

The chain has TRBV4-3 and TRBJ2-6; 8 bases align to TRBD1. In germline, CDR1 is LGHNA, CDR2 YSLEER. The CDR3 runs 15 residues. J lost 2 bases, V lost 4 bases, and 1 base had no gene match. The CDR3 DNA reads TGCGCCAGCAGCCCACAGGGGGCTGGGGCCAACGTCCTGACTTTC. Translation: CASSPQGAGANVLTF.

The gene calls are TRBV18 and TRBJ1-1; 10 bases are a match to TRBD1. CDR3 length: 16 amino acids. J lost 0 bases, V lost 6 bases, and 7 bases had no gene match. Germline assignment: CDR1 KGHSH and CDR2 LQKENI. The CDR3 spells CASSPGDRGLNTEAFF. The CDR3, as DNA: TGTGCCAGCTCCCCAGGGGACAGGGGTCTGAACACTGAAGCTTTCTTT.

The CDR3 bases are TGTGCCAGCAGCTTACTCGCAACTAATGAAAAACTGTTTTTT. Protein product: CASSLLATNEKLFF. This sequence joins TRBV11-2 and TRBJ1-4, with D unclear. Trimming cost V 2 bases and J 0 bases, with 4 bases left between them. The CDR3 covers 14 residues. CDR1 and CDR2 (germline): SGHAT, FQNNGV.

The chain couples TRBV12-5 to TRBJ2-7; D is unresolved. Germline CDR1 LGHNT, CDR2 FRNRAP. This CDR3 has 14 amino acids. V lost 8 bases to trimming and J lost 0 bases, with 14 bases between them. As DNA, the CDR3 is TGTGCTAGTCCCCTCGCCAATAGCTCCTACGAGCAGTACTTC. It is translated as CASPLANSSYEQYF.

This sequence joins TRBV5-4 and TRBJ1-1; 10 bases align to TRBD1. V lost 4 bases to trimming and J lost 5 bases; unmatched junction nucleotides: 5. CDR3 length: 14 residues. Germline-derived CDR1 and CDR2 are SGHNT and YYREEE (reference sequence). The CDR3 sequence: CASSEGTGATEAFF. The CDR3 nucleotides are TGTGCCAGCAGCGAAGGGACAGGGGCGACTGAAGCTTTCTTT. Variable domain in full (rest from reference TRBV5-4 and TRBJ1-1): ETGVTQSPTHLIKTRGQQVTLRCSSQSGHNTVSWYQQALGQGPQFIFQYYREEENGRGNFPPRFSGLQFPNYSSELNVNALELDDSALYLCASSEGTGATEAFFGQGTRLTVV.

The CDR3 coding sequence is TGTGCCAGCAGCTTGTGGGCGGGGGGGGAGGAGCCGAATTCACCCCTCCACTTT. Its protein product is CASSLWAGGEEPNSPLHF. This chain joins TRBV5-4 and TRBJ1-6; D is perhaps TRBD1 (5 bases). The length of the CDR3 is 18 residues. Trimming removed 1 base at V and 7 bases at J, with 21 bases between. Germline V gives CDR1 SGHNT, CDR2 YYREEE (reference sequence).

The chain links TRBV29-1 to TRBJ2-2; no reliable D call. Germline V gene data show CDR1 as SQVTM and CDR2 as ANQGSEA. The V gene lost 6 bases and the J gene lost 0 bases, with 11 bases spanning the gap. CDR3 length: 14 residues. The CDR3 region is CSVPGRSNTGELFF. CDR3 nucleotide sequence: TGCAGCGTCCCGGGTAGGTCGAACACCGGGGAGCTGTTTTTT.

This clone was observed once. The chain uses TRBV29-1 and TRBJ1-1; 7 bases are shared with TRBD1. Trimming cost V 4 bases and J 4 bases; bases outside gene matches: 9. The CDR3 is 14 residues long. Germline V gene lookup returns CDR1 SQVTM and CDR2 ANQGSEA. The CDR3 sequence is CSVVGDSGSTEAFF. CDR3 bases: TGCAGCGTTGTTGGGGACAGCGGTAGCACTGAAGCTTTCTTT.

This chain links TRBV19 with TRBJ1-2, with D unclear. Germline V gene sequence: CDR1 LNHDA, CDR2 SQIVND (reference sequence). The germline V and J ends were trimmed by 9 bases and 0 bases, with 8 bases remaining between them. The CDR3 covers 12 residues. The CDR3 region is CASRITNYGYTF. The CDR3 DNA sequence: TGTGCCAGCAGGATCACTAACTATGGCTACACCTTC.

The chain is built from TRBV7-6 and TRBJ2-7, with TRBD2 matching over 8 bases. J lost 0 bases, V lost 5 bases, and 9 bases had no gene match. Germline CDR1 and CDR2: SGHVS and FNYEAQ. The CDR3 consists of 16 residues. DNA of the CDR3: TGTGCCAGCAGCCCAACTAGCGGCCTTAGCTCCTACGAGCAGTACTTC. This gives the protein CASSPTSGLSSYEQYF.

The chain is built from TRBV19 and TRBJ1-1; the D is unclear. The CDR3 spans 14 residues. The germline CDR1 and CDR2 sequences are LNHDA and SQIVND (reference sequence). V dropped 3 bases and J dropped 1 base, with 9 bases sitting between them. CDR3 nucleotide sequence: TGTGCCAGTAGTATGGTGAGTGGGAACACTGAAGCTTTCTTT. Translated: CASSMVSGNTEAFF.

This chain connects TRBV20-1 to TRBJ2-1; 9 bases line up with TRBD2. Germline CDR1 is DFQATT and CDR2 is SNEGSKA (reference sequence). Trimming removed 3 bases from V and 10 bases from J; junction bases left unmatched: 13. The CDR3 is 15 residues long. Here the CDR3 DNA reads TGCAGTGCTAGTTCTCTCCGGCGGGGGGGCCAAGAGCAGTTCTTC. Amino acid sequence: CSASSLRRGGQEQFF.

The chain recombines TRBV2 with TRBJ2-1, with D maybe TRBD1 (5 bases). The CDR3 runs 14 residues. Trimming stripped 6 bases from V and 6 bases from J, with 15 bases between. The germline V gene has CDR1 SNHLY and CDR2 FYNNEI. For the CDR3, the DNA is TGTGCCAGCAGGGTGGCAGACAGTATCAATGAGCAGTTCTTC. This gives the protein CASRVADSINEQFF.

This chain joins TRBV19 and TRBJ1-6; D is possibly TRBD1 (5 bases). Germline lookup yields CDR1 LNHDA and CDR2 SQIVND (reference sequence). The CDR3 totals 17 residues. Trimming cost V 4 bases and J 5 bases, with 18 bases left between them. This CDR3 reads CASSTRGGFANNSPLHF. The CDR3 DNA follows: TGTGCCAGTAGTACCCGGGGGGGTTTCGCGAATAATTCACCCCTCCACTTT.

The CDR3 protein is CASSLPTSGWVETQYF. As DNA, the CDR3 is TGTGCCAGCAGCTTACCGACTAGCGGGTGGGTGGAGACCCAGTACTTC. The chain combines TRBV11-2 with TRBJ2-5, with TRBD2 matching 10 bases. Germline assignment: CDR1 SGHAT and CDR2 FQNNGV. Germline trimming cut 2 bases from V and 5 bases from J; bases unmatched to any gene: 8. The CDR3 totals 16 residues. Looking up the rest from reference TRBV11-2 and TRBJ2-5 gives the full variable domain: EAGVAQSPRYKIIEKRQSVAFWCNPISGHATLYWYQQILGQGPKLLIQFQNNGVVDDSQLPKDRFSAERLKGVDSTLKIQPAKLEDSAVYLCASSLPTSGWVETQYFGPGTRLLVL.

V usage is TRBV19 and J usage is TRBJ1-1, with unresolved D. Germline-derived CDR1 and CDR2 are LNHDA and SQIVND (reference sequence). V gave up 5 bases and J gave up 2 bases, with 9 bases separating them. This CDR3 region has 13 residues. The CDR3 bases are TGTGCCAGTAGTTCCTACGTAAACACTGAAGCTTTCTTT. Its translation is CASSSYVNTEAFF.

This clone was seen more than once but under ten times. V usage is TRBV29-1 and J usage is TRBJ2-7; D gene unclear. CDR3 length: 14 residues. Trimming took 0 bases from V and 3 from J, leaving 12 bases between them. Germline V gives CDR1 SQVTM, CDR2 ANQGSEA. The CDR3 DNA follows: TGCAGCGTTGAAGACGGCGGCGGCGTCTACGAGCAGTACTTC. Protein sequence: CSVEDGGGVYEQYF.

The V call is TRBV2, the J call TRBJ2-4; the match to TRBD2 covers 7 bases. V was pared by 8 bases and J by 0 bases, with 16 bases of the junction left unmatched. The CDR3 sequence is 18 residues long. In germline, CDR1 is SNHLY, CDR2 FYNNEI. Written as DNA, the CDR3 is TGTGCCAGCTTAACCCGGGACTACGACACACAAGCCAAAAACATTCAGTACTTC. Its protein is CASLTRDYDTQAKNIQYF.

This chain joins TRBV28 and TRBJ1-5; possible D gene TRBD1, 6 bases. The CDR3 is made up of 12 amino acids. The V end lost 7 bases, the J end lost 6 bases, and 10 bases lay between the germline ends. In germline, CDR1 is MDHEN, CDR2 SYDVKM. CDR3 residues: CASTPGVQPQHF. The CDR3 coding sequence is TGTGCCAGCACCCCAGGGGTTCAGCCCCAGCATTTT.

This chain joins TRBV3-1 (or the pseudogene TRBV3-2) and TRBJ2-7; 8 nucleotides agree with TRBD2. Unmatched junction bases numbered 2, after V lost 2 bases and J lost 2 bases. The germline gives CDR1 LGHDT, CDR2 YNNKEL (reference sequence). This CDR3 is built from 14 residues. The CDR3 DNA sequence: TGTGCCAGCAGCCAAAGGCGGGGGGCCTACGAGCAGTACTTC. Its protein is CASSQRRGAYEQYF.

This sequence joins TRBV2 and TRBJ1-2; D perhaps matches TRBD1 (5 bases). This CDR3 region has 13 residues. The V gene lost 11 bases and the J gene lost 5 bases, with 18 bases spanning the gap. CDR1 and CDR2 (germline): SNHLY, FYNNEI. This chain's CDR3 is CAGTTGEIYGYTF. The CDR3 DNA reads TGTGCCGGAACTACAGGAGAGATTTATGGCTACACCTTC.

This chain links TRBV9 with TRBJ2-1; 7 bases are a match to TRBD2. This CDR3 contains 15 residues. The germline CDR1 and CDR2 sequences are SGDLS and YYNGEE. The J segment lost 2 bases and the V segment lost 3 bases, leaving 5 bases of the junction unmatched. CDR3: CASSAGGLAYNEQFF. The CDR3 bases are TGTGCCAGCAGCGCGGGCGGACTAGCCTACAATGAGCAGTTCTTC.

V and J are TRBV10-3 and TRBJ2-1; TRBD1 matches at 10 bases. This CDR3 contains 14 residues. After removal of 8 bases from V and 7 bases from J, the junction contained 8 bases not matched to a gene. Germline V lookup: CDR1 ENHRY, CDR2 SYGVKD. DNA of the CDR3: TGTGCCATCTCGACAGGGGGCACGTGGAATGAGCAGTTCTTC. Translation gives CAISTGGTWNEQFF.

The chain combines TRBV5-1 with TRBJ2-2; 9 bases are a match to TRBD1. CDR1 and CDR2 (germline): SGHRS, YFSETQ. The CDR3 extends over 17 amino acids. V shed 1 base, J shed 6 bases, and the junction held 10 bases outside the gene matches. As DNA, the CDR3 is TGCGCCAGCAGCTTGCTACCGACAGGGGGTGGTCCCGGGGAGCTGTTTTTT. It encodes CASSLLPTGGGPGELFF.

The chain is built from TRBV9 and TRBJ2-6; a weak D match, TRBD1 (5 bases). Looked up from germline, CDR1 is SGDLS and CDR2 is YYNGEE. Deletions cut 0 bases from V and 7 bases from J, with 17 bases between. The CDR3 is 17 amino acids. CDR3 nucleotides: TGTGCCAGCAGCGTAGACGCAGGGCTTCCATTAGCCAACGTCCTGACTTTC. This translates into CASSVDAGLPLANVLTF.